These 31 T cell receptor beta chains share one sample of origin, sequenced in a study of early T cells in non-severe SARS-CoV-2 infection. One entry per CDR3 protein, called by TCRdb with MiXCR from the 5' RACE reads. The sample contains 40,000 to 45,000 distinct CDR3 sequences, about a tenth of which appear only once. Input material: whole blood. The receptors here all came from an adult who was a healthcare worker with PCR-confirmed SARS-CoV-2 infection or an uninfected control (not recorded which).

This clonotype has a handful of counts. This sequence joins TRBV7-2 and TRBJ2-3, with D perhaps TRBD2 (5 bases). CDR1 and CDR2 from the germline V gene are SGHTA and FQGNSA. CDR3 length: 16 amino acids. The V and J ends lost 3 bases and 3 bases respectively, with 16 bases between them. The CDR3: CASSFREVVRTDTQYF. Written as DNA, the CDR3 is TGTGCCAGCAGCTTCCGGGAAGTAGTCCGGACAGATACGCAGTATTTT.

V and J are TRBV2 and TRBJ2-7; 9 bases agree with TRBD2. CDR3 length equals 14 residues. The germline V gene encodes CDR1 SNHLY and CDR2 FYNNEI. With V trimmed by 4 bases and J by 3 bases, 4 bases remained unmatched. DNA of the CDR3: TGTGCCAGCAGTGCCAATAGCGGGGGCTACGAGCAGTACTTC. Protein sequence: CASSANSGGYEQYF.

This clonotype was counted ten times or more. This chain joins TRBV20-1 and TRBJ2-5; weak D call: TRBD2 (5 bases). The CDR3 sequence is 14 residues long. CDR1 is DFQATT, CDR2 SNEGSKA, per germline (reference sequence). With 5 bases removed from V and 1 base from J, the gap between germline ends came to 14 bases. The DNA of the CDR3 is TGCAGTGCTTGGGAACGACGGGGCCAAGAGACCCAGTACTTC. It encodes CSAWERRGQETQYF.

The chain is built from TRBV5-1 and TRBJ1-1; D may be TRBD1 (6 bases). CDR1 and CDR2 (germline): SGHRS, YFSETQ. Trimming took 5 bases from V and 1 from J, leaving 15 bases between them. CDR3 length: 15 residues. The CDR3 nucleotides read TGCGCCAGCAGGGGCGAGACAGGAGCGAACACTGAAGCTTTCTTT. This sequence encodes CASRGETGANTEAFF.

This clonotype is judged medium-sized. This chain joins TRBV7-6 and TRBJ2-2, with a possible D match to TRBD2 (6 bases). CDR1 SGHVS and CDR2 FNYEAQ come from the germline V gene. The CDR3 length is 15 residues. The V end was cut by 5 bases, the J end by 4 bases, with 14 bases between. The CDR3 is CASSPGGASTGELFF. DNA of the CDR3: TGTGCCAGCAGCCCAGGCGGGGCTAGCACCGGGGAGCTGTTTTTT.

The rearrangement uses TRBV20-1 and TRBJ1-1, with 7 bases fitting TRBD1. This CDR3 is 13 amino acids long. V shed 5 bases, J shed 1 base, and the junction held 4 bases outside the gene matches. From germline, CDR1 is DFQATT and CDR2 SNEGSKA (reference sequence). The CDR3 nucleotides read TGCAGTGCTCGACGGGACAGGAACACTGAAGCTTTCTTT. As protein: CSARRDRNTEAFF.

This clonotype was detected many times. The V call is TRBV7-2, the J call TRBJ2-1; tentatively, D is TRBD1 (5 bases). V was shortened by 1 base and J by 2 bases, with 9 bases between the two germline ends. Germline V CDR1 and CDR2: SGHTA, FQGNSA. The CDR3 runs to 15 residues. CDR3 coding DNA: TGTGCCAGCAGCTTAGTCCAGGGCACCTACAATGAGCAGTTCTTC. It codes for CASSLVQGTYNEQFF.

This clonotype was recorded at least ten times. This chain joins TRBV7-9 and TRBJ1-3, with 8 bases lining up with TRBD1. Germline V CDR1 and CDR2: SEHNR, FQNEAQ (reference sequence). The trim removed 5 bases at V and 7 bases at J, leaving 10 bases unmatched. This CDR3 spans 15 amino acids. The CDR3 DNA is TGTGCCAGCAGCCCGGACAGGGCAAGCGGCAACACCATATATTTT. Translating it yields CASSPDRASGNTIYF.

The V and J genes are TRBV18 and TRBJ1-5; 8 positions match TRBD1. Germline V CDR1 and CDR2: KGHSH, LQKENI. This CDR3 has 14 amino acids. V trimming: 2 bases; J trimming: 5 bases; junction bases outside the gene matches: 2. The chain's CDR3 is CASSPGQGYQPQHF. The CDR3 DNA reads TGTGCCAGCTCACCAGGACAGGGCTATCAGCCCCAGCATTTT.

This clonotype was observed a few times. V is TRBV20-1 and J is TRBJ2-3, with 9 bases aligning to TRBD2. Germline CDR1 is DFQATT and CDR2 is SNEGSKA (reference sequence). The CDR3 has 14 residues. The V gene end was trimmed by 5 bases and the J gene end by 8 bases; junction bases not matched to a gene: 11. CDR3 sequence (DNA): TGCAGTGCTTCGCAGACTAGCGGCCAAGGTACGCAGTATTTT. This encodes CSASQTSGQGTQYF.

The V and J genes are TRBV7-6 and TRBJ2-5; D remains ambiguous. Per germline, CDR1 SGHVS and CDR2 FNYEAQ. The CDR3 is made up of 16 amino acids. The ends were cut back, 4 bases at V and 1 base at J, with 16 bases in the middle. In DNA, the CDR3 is TGTGCCAGCAGCTCCCCCCTGACCTCGACCCAAGAGACCCAGTACTTC. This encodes CASSSPLTSTQETQYF.

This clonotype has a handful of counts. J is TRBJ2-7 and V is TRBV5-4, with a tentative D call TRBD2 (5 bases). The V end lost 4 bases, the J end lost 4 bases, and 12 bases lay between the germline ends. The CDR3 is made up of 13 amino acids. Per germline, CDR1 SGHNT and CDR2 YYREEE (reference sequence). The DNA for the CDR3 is TGTGCCAGCAGCCGAGACTACCAGTACGAGCAGTACTTC. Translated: CASSRDYQYEQYF.

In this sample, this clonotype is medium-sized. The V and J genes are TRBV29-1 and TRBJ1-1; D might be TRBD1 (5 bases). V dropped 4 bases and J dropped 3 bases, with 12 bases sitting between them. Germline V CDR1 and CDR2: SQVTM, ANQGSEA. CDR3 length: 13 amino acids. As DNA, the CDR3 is TGCAGCGTTGGGGGCGGGGTGCACACTGAAGCTTTCTTT. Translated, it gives CSVGGGVHTEAFF.

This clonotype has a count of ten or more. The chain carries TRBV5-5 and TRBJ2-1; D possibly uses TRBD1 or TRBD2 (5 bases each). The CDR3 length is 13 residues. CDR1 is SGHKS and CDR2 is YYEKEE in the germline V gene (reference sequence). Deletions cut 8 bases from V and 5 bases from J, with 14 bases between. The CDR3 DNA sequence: TGTGCCAGACACGCAGGGAGAAACAATGAGCAGTTCTTC. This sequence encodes CARHAGRNNEQFF.

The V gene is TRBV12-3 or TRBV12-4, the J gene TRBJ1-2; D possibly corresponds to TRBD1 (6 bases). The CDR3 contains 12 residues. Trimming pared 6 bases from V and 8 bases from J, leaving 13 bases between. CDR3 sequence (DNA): TGTGCCAGCAGCGCAGGGGAATTCGGCTACACCTTC. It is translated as CASSAGEFGYTF.

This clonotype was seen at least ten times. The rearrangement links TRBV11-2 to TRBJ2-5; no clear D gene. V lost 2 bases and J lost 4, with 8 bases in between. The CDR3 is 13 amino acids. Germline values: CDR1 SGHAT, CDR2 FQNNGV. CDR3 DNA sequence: TGTGCCAGCAGCTTATTTTTGCGAGAGACCCAGTACTTC. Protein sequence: CASSLFLRETQYF.

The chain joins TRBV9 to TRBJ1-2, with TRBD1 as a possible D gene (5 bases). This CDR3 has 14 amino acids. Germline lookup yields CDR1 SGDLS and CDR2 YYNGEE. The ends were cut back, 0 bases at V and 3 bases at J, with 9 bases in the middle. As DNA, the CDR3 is TGTGCCAGCAGCGTAGGGCAGGGCGACTATGGCTACACCTTC. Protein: CASSVGQGDYGYTF. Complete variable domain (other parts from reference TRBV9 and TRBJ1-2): DSGVTQTPKHLITATGQRVTLRCSPRSGDLSVYWYQQSLDQGLQFLIQYYNGEERAKGNILERFSAQQFPDLHSELNLSSLELGDSALYFCASSVGQGDYGYTFGSGTRLTVV.

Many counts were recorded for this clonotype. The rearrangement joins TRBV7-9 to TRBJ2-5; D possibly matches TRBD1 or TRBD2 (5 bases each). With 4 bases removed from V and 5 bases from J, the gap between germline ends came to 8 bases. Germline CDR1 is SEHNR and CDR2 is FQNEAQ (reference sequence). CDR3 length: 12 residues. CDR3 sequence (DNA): TGTGCCAGCAGCTCCGAGGGGGAGACCCAGTACTTC. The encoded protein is CASSSEGETQYF. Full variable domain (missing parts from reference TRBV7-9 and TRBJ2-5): DTGVSQNPRHKITKRGQNVTFRCDPISEHNRLYWYRQTLGQGPEFLTYFQNEAQLEKSRLLSDRFSAERPKGSFSTLEIQRTEQGDSAMYLCASSSEGETQYFGPGTRLLVL.

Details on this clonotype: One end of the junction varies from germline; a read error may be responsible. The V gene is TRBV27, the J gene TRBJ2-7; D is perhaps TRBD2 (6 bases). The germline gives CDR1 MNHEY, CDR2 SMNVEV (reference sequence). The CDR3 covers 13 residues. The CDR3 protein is CTSRGRSSYEQYF. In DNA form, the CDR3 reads TGTACCAGCAGAGGGAGGAGCTCCTACGAGCAGTACTTC.

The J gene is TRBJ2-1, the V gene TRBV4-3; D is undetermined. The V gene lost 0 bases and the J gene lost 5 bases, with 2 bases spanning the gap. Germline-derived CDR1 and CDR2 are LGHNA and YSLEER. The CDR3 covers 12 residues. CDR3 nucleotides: TGCGCCAGCAGCCAAGATAACAATGAGCAGTTCTTC. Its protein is CASSQDNNEQFF.

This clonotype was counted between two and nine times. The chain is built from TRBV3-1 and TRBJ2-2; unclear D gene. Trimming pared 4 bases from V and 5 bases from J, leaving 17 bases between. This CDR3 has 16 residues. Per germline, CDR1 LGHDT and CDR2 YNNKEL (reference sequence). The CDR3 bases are TGTGCCAGCAGCCGTCGATTAATGGGTCATACCGGGGAGCTGTTTTTT. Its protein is CASSRRLMGHTGELFF. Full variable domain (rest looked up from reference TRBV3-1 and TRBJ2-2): DTAVSQTPKYLVTQMGNDKSIKCEQNLGHDTMYWYKQDSKKFLKIMFSYNNKELIINETVPNRFSPKSPDKAHLNLHINSLELGDSAVYFCASSRRLMGHTGELFFGEGSRLTVL.

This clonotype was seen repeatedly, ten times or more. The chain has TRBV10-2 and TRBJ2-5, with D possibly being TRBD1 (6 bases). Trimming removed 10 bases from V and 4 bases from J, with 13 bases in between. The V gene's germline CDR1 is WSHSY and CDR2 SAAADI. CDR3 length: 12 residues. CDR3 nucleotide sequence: TGCGCCACGAGACAGGCCCGAGAGACCCAGTACTTC. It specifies CATRQARETQYF.

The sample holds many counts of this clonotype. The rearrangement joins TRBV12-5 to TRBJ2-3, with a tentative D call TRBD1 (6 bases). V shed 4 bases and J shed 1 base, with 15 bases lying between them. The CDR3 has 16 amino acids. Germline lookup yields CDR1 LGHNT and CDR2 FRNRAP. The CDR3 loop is CASGSLGTPRTDTQYF. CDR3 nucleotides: TGTGCTAGTGGTTCCCTCGGGACACCCCGCACAGATACGCAGTATTTT. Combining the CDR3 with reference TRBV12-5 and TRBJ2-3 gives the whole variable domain DARVTQTPRHKVTEMGQEVTMRCQPILGHNTVFWYRQTMMQGLELLAYFRNRAPLDDSGMPKDRFSAEMPDATLATLKIQPSEPRDSAVYFCASGSLGTPRTDTQYFGPGTRLTVL.

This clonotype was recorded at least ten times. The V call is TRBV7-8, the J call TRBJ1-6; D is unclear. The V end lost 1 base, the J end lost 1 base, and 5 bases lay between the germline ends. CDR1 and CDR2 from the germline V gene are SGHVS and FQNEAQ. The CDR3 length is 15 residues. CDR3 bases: TGTGCCAGCAGCTTAGTCGGATCCTATAATTCACCCCTCCACTTT. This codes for CASSLVGSYNSPLHF.

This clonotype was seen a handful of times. CDR3 sequence: CASSLRGSTEAFF. The DNA for the CDR3 is TGTGCCAGCAGCTTAAGAGGGTCTACTGAAGCTTTCTTT. The chain links TRBV7-2 to TRBJ1-1; D gene ambiguous. The CDR3 loop spans 13 amino acids. Trimming removed 2 bases from V and 5 bases from J, with 9 bases in between. Per the germline V gene, CDR1 is SGHTA and CDR2 is FQGNSA. Supplemented by reference TRBV7-2 and TRBJ1-1, the full variable domain reads GAGVSQSPSNKVTEKGKDVELRCDPISGHTALYWYRQSLGQGLEFLIYFQGNSAPDKSGLPSDRFSAERTGGSVSTLTIQRTQQEDSAVYLCASSLRGSTEAFFGQGTRLTVV.

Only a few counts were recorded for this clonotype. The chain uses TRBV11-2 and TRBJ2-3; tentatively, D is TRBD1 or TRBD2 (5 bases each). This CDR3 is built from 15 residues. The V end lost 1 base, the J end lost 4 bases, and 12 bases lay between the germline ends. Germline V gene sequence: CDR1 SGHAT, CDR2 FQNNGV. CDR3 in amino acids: CASSLVGDGADTQYF. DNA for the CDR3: TGTGCCAGCAGCTTAGTGGGGGACGGCGCAGATACGCAGTATTTT.

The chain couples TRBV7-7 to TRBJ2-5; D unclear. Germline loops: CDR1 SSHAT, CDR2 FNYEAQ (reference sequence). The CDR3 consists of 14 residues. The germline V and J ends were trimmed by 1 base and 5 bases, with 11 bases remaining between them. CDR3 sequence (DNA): TGTGCCAGCAGCTTAGTGGGCGGCTCGGAGACCCAGTACTTC. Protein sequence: CASSLVGGSETQYF.

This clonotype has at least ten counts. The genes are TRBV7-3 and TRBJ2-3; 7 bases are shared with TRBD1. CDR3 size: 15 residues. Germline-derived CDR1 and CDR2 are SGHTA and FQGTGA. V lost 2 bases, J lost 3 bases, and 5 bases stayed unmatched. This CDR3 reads CASSLAGTETDTQYF. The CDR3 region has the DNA TGTGCCAGCAGCTTAGCCGGGACAGAAACAGATACGCAGTATTTT.

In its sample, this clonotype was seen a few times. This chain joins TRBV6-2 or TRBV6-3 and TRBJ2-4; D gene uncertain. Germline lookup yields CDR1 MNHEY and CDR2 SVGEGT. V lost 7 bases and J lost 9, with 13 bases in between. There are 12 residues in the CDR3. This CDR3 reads CASTDPGGIQYF. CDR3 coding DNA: TGTGCCAGCACCGATCCGGGCGGCATTCAGTACTTC.

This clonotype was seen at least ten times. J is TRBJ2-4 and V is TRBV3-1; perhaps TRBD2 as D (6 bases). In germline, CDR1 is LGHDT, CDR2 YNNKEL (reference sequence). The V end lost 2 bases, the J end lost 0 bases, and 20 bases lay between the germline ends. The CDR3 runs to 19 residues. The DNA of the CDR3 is TGTGCCAGCAGCCAACCCCCGGGTGCCGGGGGTTTAGCCAAAAACATTCAGTACTTC. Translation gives CASSQPPGAGGLAKNIQYF.

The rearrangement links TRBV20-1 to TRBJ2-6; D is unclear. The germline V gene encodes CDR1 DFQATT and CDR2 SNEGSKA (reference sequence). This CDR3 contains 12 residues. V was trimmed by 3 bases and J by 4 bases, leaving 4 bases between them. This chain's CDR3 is CSAREGANVLTF. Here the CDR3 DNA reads TGCAGTGCTAGGGAAGGGGCCAACGTCCTGACTTTC.